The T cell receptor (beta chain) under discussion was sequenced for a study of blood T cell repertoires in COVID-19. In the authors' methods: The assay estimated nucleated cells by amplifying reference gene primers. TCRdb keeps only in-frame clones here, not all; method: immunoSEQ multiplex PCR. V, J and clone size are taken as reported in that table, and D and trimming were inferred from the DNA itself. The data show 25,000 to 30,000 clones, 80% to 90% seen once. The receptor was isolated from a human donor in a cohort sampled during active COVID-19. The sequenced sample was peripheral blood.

In nucleotides, the CDR3 is TGTGCCAGCAGTTTGCCCGGTAACACCATATATTTT. Translating it yields CASSLPGNTIYF. The rearrangement uses TRBV12-3 or TRBV12-4 and TRBJ1-3; no firm D call. The length of the CDR3 is 12 residues. V lost 3 bases to trimming and J lost 7 bases, with 7 bases between them.